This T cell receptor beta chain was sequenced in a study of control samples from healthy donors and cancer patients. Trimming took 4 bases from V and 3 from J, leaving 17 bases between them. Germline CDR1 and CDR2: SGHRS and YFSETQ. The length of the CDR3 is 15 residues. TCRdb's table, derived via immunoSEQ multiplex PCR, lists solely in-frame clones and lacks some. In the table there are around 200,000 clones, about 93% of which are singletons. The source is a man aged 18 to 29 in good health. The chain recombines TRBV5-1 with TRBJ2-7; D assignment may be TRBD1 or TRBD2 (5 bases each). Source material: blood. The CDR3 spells CASSRQRDPGYEQYF. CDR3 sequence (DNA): TGCGCCAGCAGCCGGCAGAGGGACCCTGGCTACGAGCAGTACTTC.